The T cell receptor (beta chain) under discussion was sequenced for a study of cytomegalovirus exposure and HLA in healthy donors. The V gene end was trimmed by 5 bases and the J gene end by 6 bases; junction bases not matched to a gene: 8. The CDR3 is made up of 14 amino acids. CDR1 and CDR2 (germline): MDHEN, SYDVKM. At the time of sampling, donors were nominally healthy, though unrecorded immune exposures were likely. Primers: 60 Vbeta forward and 13 Jbeta reverse. TCRdb's copy holds only in-frame clones and misses some; the assay was immunoSEQ multiplex PCR. This table has about 72,000 clones, around four fifths appearing once.

What was sequenced was PBMCs. The sequence was collected from a human donor in good health. V and J are TRBV28 and TRBJ2-7; 9 bases fit TRBD1. The CDR3 loop reads CASSPTGTGTEQYF. For the CDR3, the DNA is TGTGCCAGCAGTCCGACCGGGACAGGGACCGAGCAGTACTTC.